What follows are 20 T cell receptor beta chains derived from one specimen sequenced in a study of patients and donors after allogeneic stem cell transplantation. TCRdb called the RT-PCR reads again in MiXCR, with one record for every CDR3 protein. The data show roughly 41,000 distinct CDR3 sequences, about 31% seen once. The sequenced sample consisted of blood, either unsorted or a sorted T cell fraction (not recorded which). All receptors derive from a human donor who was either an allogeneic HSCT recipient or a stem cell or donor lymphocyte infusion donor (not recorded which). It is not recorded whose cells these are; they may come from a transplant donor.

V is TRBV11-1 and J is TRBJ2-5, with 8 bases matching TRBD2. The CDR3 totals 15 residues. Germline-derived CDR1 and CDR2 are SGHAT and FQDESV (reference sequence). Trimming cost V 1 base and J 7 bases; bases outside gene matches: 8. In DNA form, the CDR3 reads TGTGCCAGCAGCTTAGATCCGGGAGGGCGTGGGACCCAGTACTTC. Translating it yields CASSLDPGGRGTQYF.

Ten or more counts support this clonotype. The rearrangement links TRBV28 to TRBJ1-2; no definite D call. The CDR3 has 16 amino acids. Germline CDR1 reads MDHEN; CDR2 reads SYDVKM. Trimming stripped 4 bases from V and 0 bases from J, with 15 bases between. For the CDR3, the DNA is TGTGCCAGCAGTTACCCCCGAGGGCTATCTAACTATGGCTACACCTTC. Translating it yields CASSYPRGLSNYGYTF.

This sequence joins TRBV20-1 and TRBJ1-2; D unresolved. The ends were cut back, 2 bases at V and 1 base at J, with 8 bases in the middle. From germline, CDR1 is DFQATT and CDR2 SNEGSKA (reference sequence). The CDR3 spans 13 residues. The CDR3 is CSARLVRNYGYTF. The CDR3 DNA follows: TGCAGTGCTAGACTAGTTCGTAACTATGGCTACACCTTC.

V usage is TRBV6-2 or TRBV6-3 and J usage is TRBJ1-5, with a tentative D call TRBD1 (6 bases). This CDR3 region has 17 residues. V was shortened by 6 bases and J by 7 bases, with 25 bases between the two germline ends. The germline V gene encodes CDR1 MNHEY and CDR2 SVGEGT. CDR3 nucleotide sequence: TGTGCCAGCAGCCTCGACGAGGGGGGCAGGGGAATCCAGCCCCAGCATTTT. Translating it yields CASSLDEGGRGIQPQHF.

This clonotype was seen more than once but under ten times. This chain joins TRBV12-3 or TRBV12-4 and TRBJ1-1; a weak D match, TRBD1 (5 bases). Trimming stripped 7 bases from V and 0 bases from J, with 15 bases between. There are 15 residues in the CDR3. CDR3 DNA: TGTGCCAGCACCGCGTTCGGGGGGGTGAACACTGAAGCTTTCTTT. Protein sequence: CASTAFGGVNTEAFF.

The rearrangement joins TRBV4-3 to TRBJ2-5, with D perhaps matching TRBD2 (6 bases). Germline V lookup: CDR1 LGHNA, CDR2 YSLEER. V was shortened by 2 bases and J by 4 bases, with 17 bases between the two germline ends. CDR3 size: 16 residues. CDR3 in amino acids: CASSQSLGGTVETQYF. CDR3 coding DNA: TGCGCCAGCAGCCAATCACTCGGGGGAACAGTAGAGACCCAGTACTTC.

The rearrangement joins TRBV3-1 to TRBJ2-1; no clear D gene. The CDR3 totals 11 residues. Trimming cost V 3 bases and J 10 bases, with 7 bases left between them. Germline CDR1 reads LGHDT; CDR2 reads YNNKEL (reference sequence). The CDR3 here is CASSQGVEQFF. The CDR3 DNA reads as TGTGCCAGCAGCCAGGGCGTAGAGCAGTTCTTC.

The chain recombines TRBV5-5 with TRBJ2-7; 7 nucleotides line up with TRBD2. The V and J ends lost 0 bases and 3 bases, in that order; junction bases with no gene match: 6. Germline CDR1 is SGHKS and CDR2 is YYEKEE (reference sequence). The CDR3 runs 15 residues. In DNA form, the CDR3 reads TGTGCCAGCAGCTTGGTATTCTGGGAGGGCTACGAGCAGTACTTC. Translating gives CASSLVFWEGYEQYF.

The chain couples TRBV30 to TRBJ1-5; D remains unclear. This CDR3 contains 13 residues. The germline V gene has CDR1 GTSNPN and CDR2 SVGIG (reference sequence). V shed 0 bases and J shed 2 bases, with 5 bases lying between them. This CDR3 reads CAWSVRGNQPQHF. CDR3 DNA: TGTGCCTGGAGTGTACGGGGCAATCAGCCCCAGCATTTT.

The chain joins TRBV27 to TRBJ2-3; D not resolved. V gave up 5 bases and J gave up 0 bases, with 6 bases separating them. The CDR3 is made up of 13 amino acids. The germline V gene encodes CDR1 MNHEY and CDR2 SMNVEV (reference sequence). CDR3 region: CASSLTSTDTQYF. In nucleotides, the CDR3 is TGTGCCAGCAGTCTTACTAGCACAGATACGCAGTATTTT.

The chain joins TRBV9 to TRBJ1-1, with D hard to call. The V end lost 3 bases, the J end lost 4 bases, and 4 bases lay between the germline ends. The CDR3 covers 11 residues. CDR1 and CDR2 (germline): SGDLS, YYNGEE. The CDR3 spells CASSDGTEAFF. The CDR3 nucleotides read TGTGCCAGCAGCGATGGCACTGAAGCTTTCTTT.

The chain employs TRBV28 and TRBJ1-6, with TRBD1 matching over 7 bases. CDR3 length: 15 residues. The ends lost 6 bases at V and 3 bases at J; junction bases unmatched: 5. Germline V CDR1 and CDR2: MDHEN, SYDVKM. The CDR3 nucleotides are TGTGCCAGCAGCTGGGGACAGCTCTATAATTCACCCCTCCACTTT. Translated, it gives CASSWGQLYNSPLHF.

The CDR3 coding sequence is TGCGCCAGCAGCGGCGGGAGAGAGTGGGATACGCAGTATTTT. Encoded protein: CASSGGREWDTQYF. This sequence joins TRBV5-1 and TRBJ2-3; 7 nucleotides line up with TRBD2. V gave up 4 bases and J gave up 6 bases; unmatched junction bases: 8. This CDR3 has 14 amino acids. Germline loops: CDR1 SGHRS, CDR2 YFSETQ. The whole variable domain, remainder taken from reference TRBV5-1 and TRBJ2-3, is KAGVTQTPRYLIKTRGQQVTLSCSPISGHRSVSWYQQTPGQGLQFLFEYFSETQRNKGNFPGRFSGRQFSNSRSEMNVSTLELGDSALYLCASSGGREWDTQYFGPGTRLTVL.

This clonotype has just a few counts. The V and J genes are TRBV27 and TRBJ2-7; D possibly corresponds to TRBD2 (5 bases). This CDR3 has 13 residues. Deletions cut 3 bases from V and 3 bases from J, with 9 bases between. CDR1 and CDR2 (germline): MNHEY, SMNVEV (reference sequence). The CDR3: CASSLWTLYEQYF. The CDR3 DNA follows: TGTGCCAGCAGTTTGTGGACTCTCTACGAGCAGTACTTC.

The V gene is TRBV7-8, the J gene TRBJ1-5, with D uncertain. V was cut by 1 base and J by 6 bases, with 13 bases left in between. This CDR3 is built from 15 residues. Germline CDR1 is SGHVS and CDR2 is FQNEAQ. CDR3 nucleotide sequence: TGTGCCAGCAGCTTAGAGGCCGGGGTCGCTCAGCCCCAGCATTTT. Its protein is CASSLEAGVAQPQHF.

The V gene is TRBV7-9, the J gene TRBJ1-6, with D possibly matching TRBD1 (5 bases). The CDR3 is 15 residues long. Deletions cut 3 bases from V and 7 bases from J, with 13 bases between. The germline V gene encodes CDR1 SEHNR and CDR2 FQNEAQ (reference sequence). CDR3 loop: CASSFGGDRNSPLHF. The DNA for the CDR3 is TGTGCCAGCAGCTTTGGTGGGGACCGCAATTCACCCCTCCACTTT.

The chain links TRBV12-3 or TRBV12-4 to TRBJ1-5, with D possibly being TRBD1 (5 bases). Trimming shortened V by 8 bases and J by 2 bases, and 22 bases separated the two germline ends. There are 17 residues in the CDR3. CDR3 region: CASLQRRIGDGNQPQHF. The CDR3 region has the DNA TGTGCCAGCCTCCAGAGGAGGATAGGGGATGGCAATCAGCCCCAGCATTTT.

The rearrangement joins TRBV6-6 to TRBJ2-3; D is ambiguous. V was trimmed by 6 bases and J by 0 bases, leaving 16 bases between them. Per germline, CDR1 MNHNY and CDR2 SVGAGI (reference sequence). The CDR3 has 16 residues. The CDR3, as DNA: TGTGCCAGCAGAAACCCGGGTCGAATTAGCACAGATACGCAGTATTTT. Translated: CASRNPGRISTDTQYF.

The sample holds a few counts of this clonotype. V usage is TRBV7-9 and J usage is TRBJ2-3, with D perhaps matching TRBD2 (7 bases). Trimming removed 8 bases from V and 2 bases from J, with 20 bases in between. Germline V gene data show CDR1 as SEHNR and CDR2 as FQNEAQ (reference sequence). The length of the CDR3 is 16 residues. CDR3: CASLKRGDYITDTQYF. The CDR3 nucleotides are TGTGCCAGCCTGAAGAGGGGGGACTACATCACAGATACGCAGTATTTT. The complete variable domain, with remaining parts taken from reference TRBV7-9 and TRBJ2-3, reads DTGVSQNPRHKITKRGQNVTFRCDPISEHNRLYWYRQTLGQGPEFLTYFQNEAQLEKSRLLSDRFSAERPKGSFSTLEIQRTEQGDSAMYLCASLKRGDYITDTQYFGPGTRLTVL.

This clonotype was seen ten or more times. CDR3 nucleotide sequence: TGTGCCAGCAGCCTTCGGGGGTTGGACACTGAAGCTTTCTTT. Translation: CASSLRGLDTEAFF. The rearrangement uses TRBV4-2 and TRBJ1-1; the D gene is possibly TRBD1 (5 bases). Germline CDR1 is LGHNA and CDR2 is YNFKEQ. Trimming removed 4 bases at V and 3 bases at J, with 12 bases between. The CDR3 sequence is 14 residues long.